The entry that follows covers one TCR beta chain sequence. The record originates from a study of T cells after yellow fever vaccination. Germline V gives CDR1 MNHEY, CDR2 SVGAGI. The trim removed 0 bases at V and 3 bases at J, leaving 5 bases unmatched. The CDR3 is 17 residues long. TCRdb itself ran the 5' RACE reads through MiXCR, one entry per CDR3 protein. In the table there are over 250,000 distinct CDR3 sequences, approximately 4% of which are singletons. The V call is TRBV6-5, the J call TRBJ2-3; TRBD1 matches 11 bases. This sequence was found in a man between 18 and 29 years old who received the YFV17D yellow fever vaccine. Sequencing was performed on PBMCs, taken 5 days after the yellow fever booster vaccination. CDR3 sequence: CASSYSWTGGMTDTQYF. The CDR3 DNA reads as TGTGCCAGCAGTTACTCCTGGACAGGGGGCATGACAGATACGCAGTATTTT.